One and the same sample provided the 3 T cell receptor beta chains below, sequenced in a study of blood T cell repertoires in COVID-19. The repertoire was sequenced with immunoSEQ multiplex PCR; TCRdb's copy has only in-frame clones and lacks some. The repertoire includes more than 65,000 clones, around 79% of them detected once, and 16% sits in the top ten. Sequencing was carried out using peripheral blood. All receptors come from a man aged 55 to 70 with acute or convalescent COVID-19.

The sample holds a few counts of this clone. The rearrangement links TRBV6-2 or TRBV6-3 to TRBJ1-4; 12 nucleotides align to TRBD1. Germline CDR1 and CDR2: MNHEY and SVGEGT. This CDR3 contains 16 residues. V shed 5 bases, J shed 8 bases, and the junction held 9 bases outside the gene matches. In DNA form, the CDR3 reads TGTGCCAGCAGTACCGGGACAGGGGGCTTGCGCGAAAAACTGTTTTTT. Amino acids: CASSTGTGGLREKLFF.

This clone was observed a single time. The rearrangement links TRBV2 to TRBJ2-7; 9 nucleotides line up with TRBD2. Germline values: CDR1 SNHLY, CDR2 FYNNEI. With V trimmed by 7 bases and J by 1 base, 5 bases remained unmatched. This CDR3 has 14 amino acids. CDR3 bases: TGTGCCAGCAACGTAGCGGGGGTTTCCTACGAGCAGTACTTC. This translates into CASNVAGVSYEQYF. The complete variable domain, with remaining parts taken from reference TRBV2 and TRBJ2-7, reads EPEVTQTPSHQVTQMGQEVILRCVPISNHLYFYWYRQILGQKVEFLVSFYNNEISEKSEIFDDQFSVERPDGSNFTLKIRSTKLEDSAMYFCASNVAGVSYEQYFGPGTRLTVT.

The rearrangement uses TRBV18 and TRBJ1-1, with TRBD1 matching over 7 bases. There are 16 residues in the CDR3. Trimming at V came to 2 bases and at J to 5 bases, leaving 11 bases not matched to a gene. Germline CDR1 and CDR2: KGHSH and LQKENI. This CDR3 reads CASSPGQGEVWTEAFF. CDR3 DNA: TGTGCCAGCTCACCAGGTCAGGGGGAGGTTTGGACTGAAGCTTTCTTT.